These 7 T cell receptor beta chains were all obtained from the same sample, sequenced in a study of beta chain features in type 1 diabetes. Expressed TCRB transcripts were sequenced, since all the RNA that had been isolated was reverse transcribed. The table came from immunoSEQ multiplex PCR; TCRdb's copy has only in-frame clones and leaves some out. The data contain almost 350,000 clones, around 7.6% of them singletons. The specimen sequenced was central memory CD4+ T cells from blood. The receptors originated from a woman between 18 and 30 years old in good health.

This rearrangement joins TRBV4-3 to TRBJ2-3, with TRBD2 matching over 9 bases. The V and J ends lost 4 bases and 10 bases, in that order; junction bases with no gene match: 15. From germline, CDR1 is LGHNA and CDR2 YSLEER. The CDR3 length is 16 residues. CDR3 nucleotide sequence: TGCGCCAGCAGCCCAGGCCGATTAGCGGGAGCATCAGCGCAGTATTTT. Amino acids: CASSPGRLAGASAQYF.

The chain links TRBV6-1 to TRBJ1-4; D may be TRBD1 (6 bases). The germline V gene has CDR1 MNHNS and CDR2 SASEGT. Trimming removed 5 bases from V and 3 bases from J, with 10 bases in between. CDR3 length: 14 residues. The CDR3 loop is CASSTGTANEKLFF. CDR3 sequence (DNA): TGTGCCAGCAGTACAGGGACGGCTAATGAAAAACTGTTTTTT.

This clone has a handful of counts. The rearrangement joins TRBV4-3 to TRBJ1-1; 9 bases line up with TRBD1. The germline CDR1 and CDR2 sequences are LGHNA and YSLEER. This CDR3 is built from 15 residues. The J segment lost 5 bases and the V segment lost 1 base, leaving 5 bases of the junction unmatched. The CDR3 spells CASSQAPQGATEAFF. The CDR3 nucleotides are TGCGCCAGCAGCCAAGCACCACAGGGGGCAACTGAAGCTTTCTTT.

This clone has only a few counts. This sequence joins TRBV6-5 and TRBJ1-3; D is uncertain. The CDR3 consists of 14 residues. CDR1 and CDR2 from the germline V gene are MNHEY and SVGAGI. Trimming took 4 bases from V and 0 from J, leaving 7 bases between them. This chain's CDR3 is CASSLGHSGNTIYF. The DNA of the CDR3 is TGTGCCAGCAGTTTGGGTCACTCTGGAAACACCATATATTTT.

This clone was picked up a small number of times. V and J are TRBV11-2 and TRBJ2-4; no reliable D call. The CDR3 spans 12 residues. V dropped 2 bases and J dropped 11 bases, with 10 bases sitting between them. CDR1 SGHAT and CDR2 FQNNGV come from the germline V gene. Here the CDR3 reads CASSLSGPLQYF. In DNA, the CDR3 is TGTGCCAGCAGCTTATCGGGCCCTCTTCAGTACTTC.

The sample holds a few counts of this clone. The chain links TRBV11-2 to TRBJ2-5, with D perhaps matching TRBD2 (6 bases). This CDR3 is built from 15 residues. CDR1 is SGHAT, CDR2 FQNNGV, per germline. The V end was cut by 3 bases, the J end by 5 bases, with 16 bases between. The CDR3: CASSFGTGAGETQYF. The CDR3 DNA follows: TGTGCCAGCAGCTTTGGGACCGGGGCGGGGGAGACCCAGTACTTC.

The CDR3 region has the DNA TGCAGCGTTGAAGTGGCGAGGCATGAGCAGTTCTTC. Its translation: CSVEVARHEQFF. This rearrangement joins TRBV29-1 to TRBJ2-1, with D uncertain. Germline V gene lookup returns CDR1 SQVTM and CDR2 ANQGSEA. Trimming took off 1 base at V and 8 bases at J, with 9 bases between the two ends. The CDR3 length is 12 residues.